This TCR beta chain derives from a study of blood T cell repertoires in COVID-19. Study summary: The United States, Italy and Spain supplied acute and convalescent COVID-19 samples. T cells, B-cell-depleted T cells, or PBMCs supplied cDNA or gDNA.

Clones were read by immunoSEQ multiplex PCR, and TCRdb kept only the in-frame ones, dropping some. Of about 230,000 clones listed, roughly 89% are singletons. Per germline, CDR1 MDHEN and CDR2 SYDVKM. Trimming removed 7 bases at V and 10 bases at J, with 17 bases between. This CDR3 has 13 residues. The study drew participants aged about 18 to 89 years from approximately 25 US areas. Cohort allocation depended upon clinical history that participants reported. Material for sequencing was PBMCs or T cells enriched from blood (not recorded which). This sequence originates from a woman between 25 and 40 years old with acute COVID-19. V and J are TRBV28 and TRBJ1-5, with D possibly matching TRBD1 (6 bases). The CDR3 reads CASNELQGTPQHF. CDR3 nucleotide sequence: TGTGCCAGCAATGAGTTACAGGGAACACCCCAGCATTTT.